A selection of T cell receptor beta chains follows, all from one sample in a study of OX40 agonist ivuxolimab in advanced cancers. Produced via immunoSEQ multiplex PCR; TCRdb's table is partial and in-frame only. The sample records around 70,000 clones, about 90% being singletons. This material consisted of CD4+ or CD8+ T cells sorted from blood, taken in a trial of the OX40 agonist ivuxolimab. The receptors here all came from an adult with an advanced solid tumor such as melanoma, head and neck, liver or kidney cancer. Both conserved end residues are part of each CDR3. The D gene is left open where the match is weak. A row's size may be missing; if present it is once, few, many or a size class.

v_call	clone_size	d_call	j_call	cdr3_aa	cdr3_nt
TRBV7-2	-	TRBD1	TRBJ1-1	CASSSRTGELEAFF	TGTGCCAGCAGCTCAAGGACAGGGGAACTCGAAGCTTTCTTT
TRBV5-4	-	-	TRBJ2-3	CASSLPGERTDTQYF	TGTGCCAGCAGCTTGCCAGGGGAGCGCACAGATACGCAGTATTTT
TRBV7-8	-	TRBD1	TRBJ1-1	CASSPGQGTEAFF	TGTGCCAGCAGCCCGGGACAGGGGACTGAAGCTTTCTTT
TRBV6-5	-	TRBD1	TRBJ2-2	CASTWTGGMAGELFF	TGTGCCAGCACTTGGACAGGGGGTATGGCCGGGGAGCTGTTTTTT
TRBV2	-	TRBD1	TRBJ1-3	CASRDRGRLDPTYF	TGTGCCAGCAGGGACAGGGGGCGGCTGGATCCAACATATTTT
TRBV6-6	-	-	TRBJ2-7	CASSPPKGAHEQYF	TGTGCCAGCAGTCCTCCGAAGGGAGCCCACGAGCAGTACTTC
TRBV18	-	-	TRBJ2-7	CASSLDSRAYEQYF	TGTGCCAGCTCCCTTGACAGTAGAGCCTACGAGCAGTACTTC
TRBV2	-	TRBD1	TRBJ1-2	CASPVGTGNYGYTF	TGTGCCAGCCCCGTCGGGACAGGGAACTATGGCTACACCTTC
TRBV5-1	-	TRBD1	TRBJ2-1	CASSLQGGVWEQFF	TGCGCCAGCAGCTTACAGGGGGGAGTATGGGAGCAGTTCTTC
TRBV6-4	-	-	TRBJ1-6	CASSGHQVRDSPLHF	TGTGCCAGCAGTGGCCATCAGGTCAGGGATTCACCCCTCCACTTT
TRBV10-1	-	TRBD2	TRBJ2-1	CASSEGGLAGNSYNEQFF	TGCGCCAGCAGTGAGGGAGGACTAGCGGGAAATTCCTACAATGAGCAGTTCTTC
TRBV6-1	-	-	TRBJ1-3	CASFFGSGNTIYF	TGTGCCAGCTTCTTCGGCTCTGGAAACACCATATATTTT
TRBV7-2	-	TRBD1	TRBJ2-1	CASSQGGLQQFF	TGTGCCAGCAGCCAAGGGGGCCTACAGCAGTTCTTC
TRBV2	-	TRBD1	TRBJ1-1	CASRATGDTEAFF	TGTGCCAGCAGAGCCACAGGGGACACTGAAGCTTTCTTT
TRBV5-1	-	TRBD2	TRBJ2-3	CASSPGLNAPSTDTQYF	TGCGCCAGCAGCCCGGGACTAAACGCCCCTAGCACAGATACGCAGTATTTT
TRBV19	-	-	TRBJ1-5	CASSIPNQPQHF	TGTGCCAGTAGTATACCCAATCAGCCCCAGCATTTT
TRBV30	-	-	TRBJ2-6	CAWSVGAGANVLTF	TGTGCCTGGAGTGTGGGGGCTGGGGCCAACGTCCTGACTTTC
TRBV11-3	-	-	TRBJ1-1	CASSFGYEAFF	TGTGCCAGCAGCTTTGGCTACGAAGCTTTCTTT
TRBV19	-	-	TRBJ1-5	CASSIDRDQPQHF	TGTGCCAGTAGTATAGATAGGGATCAGCCCCAGCATTTT
TRBV19	-	TRBD1	TRBJ1-1	CASSIAGQGTEAFF	TGTGCCAGTAGTATAGCAGGACAGGGAACTGAAGCTTTCTTT
TRBV5-1	-	-	TRBJ2-5	CASSEGGEPQETQYF	TGCGCCAGCAGCGAGGGCGGGGAACCCCAAGAGACCCAGTACTTC
TRBV27	-	-	TRBJ2-5	CAILGNRKETQYF	TGTGCCATTTTGGGGAACAGAAAAGAGACCCAGTACTTC
TRBV7-7	-	-	TRBJ1-4	CASSPPRDRRSEKLFF	TGTGCTAGCAGCCCCCCCAGAGACAGGAGGAGTGAAAAACTGTTTTTT
TRBV7-9	-	TRBD1	TRBJ1-2	CASSLGGTATYGYTF	TGTGCCAGCAGCTTAGGAGGGACAGCCACATATGGCTACACCTTC
TRBV7-3	once	-	TRBJ2-3	CASSFGAAPSTDTQYF	TGTGCCAGCAGCTTTGGTGCGGCCCCGAGCACAGATACGCAGTATTTT
TRBV5-1	-	TRBD1	TRBJ2-1	CASSTTGGPEQFF	TGCGCCAGCAGCACGACAGGGGGCCCTGAGCAGTTCTTC
TRBV21-1	few	-	TRBJ1-1	CATATMNTEAFF	TGTGCGACGGCAACCATGAACACTGAAGCTTTCTTT
TRBV5-1	-	-	TRBJ2-7	CASSLEATSYEQYF	TGCGCCAGCAGCTTGGAAGCGACCTCCTACGAGCAGTACTTC
TRBV9	-	-	TRBJ2-3	CASSVEGTRTDTQYF	TGTGCCAGCAGCGTAGAGGGGACTCGCACAGATACGCAGTATTTT
TRBV12-1	-	-	TRBJ1-1	CATAGGRAEAFF	TGTGCCACTGCCGGGGGCAGGGCTGAAGCTTTCTTT
TRBV28	-	-	TRBJ2-7	CASSEWTGSYEQYF	TGTGCCAGCAGTGAGTGGACGGGTTCCTACGAGCAGTACTTC
TRBV11-2	-	TRBD1	TRBJ2-1	CASSLDRESYNEQFF	TGTGCCAGCAGTCTTGACAGGGAATCCTACAATGAGCAGTTCTTC
TRBV30	-	-	TRBJ1-1	CAWSGGGATEAFF	TGTGCCTGGAGTGGTGGGGGGGCCACTGAAGCTTTCTTT
TRBV5-6	-	-	TRBJ1-1	CASSSGPGGTEAFF	TGTGCCAGCAGCTCTGGGCCGGGTGGGACTGAAGCTTTCTTT
TRBV2	-	-	TRBJ2-7	CASSERGYEQYF	TGTGCCAGCAGTGAGAGGGGTTACGAGCAGTACTTC
TRBV2	-	TRBD1	TRBJ2-7	CASKYATGANYEQYF	TGTGCCAGCAAGTATGCCACAGGGGCCAACTACGAGCAGTACTTC
TRBV7-9	-	-	TRBJ2-7	CASSRGQRVSSYEQYF	TGTGCCAGCAGCCGAGGGCAGAGGGTTTCCTCCTACGAGCAGTACTTC
TRBV7-9	-	TRBD1	TRBJ1-5	CASSRTGESNQPQHF	TGTGCCAGCAGCCGGACAGGGGAGAGCAATCAGCCCCAGCATTTT
TRBV14	-	-	TRBJ2-7	CASSQVGFGYEQYF	TGTGCCAGCAGCCAAGTGGGGTTCGGCTACGAGCAGTACTTC
TRBV14	once	TRBD1	TRBJ1-1	CASSQADRGFGNTEAFF	TGTGCCAGCAGCCAAGCTGACAGGGGGTTTGGGAACACTGAAGCTTTCTTT
TRBV7-9	-	-	TRBJ1-2	CASSLAGRKGYTF	TGTGCCAGCAGCTTAGCAGGCAGGAAGGGCTACACCTTC
TRBV7-6	few	-	TRBJ2-2	CASSLSGPTGELFF	TGTGCCAGCAGCTTATCTGGTCCGACCGGGGAGCTGTTTTTT
TRBV10-2	-	TRBD1	TRBJ1-3	CASTDRGSSNTIYF	TGCGCCAGCACCGACAGGGGGTCATCGAACACCATATATTTT
TRBV7-9	-	TRBD2	TRBJ2-5	CGGSGGAQETQYF	TGTGGAGGCAGCGGGGGTGCCCAAGAGACCCAGTACTTC
TRBV6-6	-	TRBD1	TRBJ2-6	CASSNGQAGANVLTF	TGTGCCAGCAGCAACGGACAGGCTGGGGCCAACGTCCTGACTTTC
TRBV5-1	-	TRBD2	TRBJ2-7	CASSMGLAGTYEQYF	TGCGCCAGCAGCATGGGACTAGCGGGGACCTACGAGCAGTACTTC